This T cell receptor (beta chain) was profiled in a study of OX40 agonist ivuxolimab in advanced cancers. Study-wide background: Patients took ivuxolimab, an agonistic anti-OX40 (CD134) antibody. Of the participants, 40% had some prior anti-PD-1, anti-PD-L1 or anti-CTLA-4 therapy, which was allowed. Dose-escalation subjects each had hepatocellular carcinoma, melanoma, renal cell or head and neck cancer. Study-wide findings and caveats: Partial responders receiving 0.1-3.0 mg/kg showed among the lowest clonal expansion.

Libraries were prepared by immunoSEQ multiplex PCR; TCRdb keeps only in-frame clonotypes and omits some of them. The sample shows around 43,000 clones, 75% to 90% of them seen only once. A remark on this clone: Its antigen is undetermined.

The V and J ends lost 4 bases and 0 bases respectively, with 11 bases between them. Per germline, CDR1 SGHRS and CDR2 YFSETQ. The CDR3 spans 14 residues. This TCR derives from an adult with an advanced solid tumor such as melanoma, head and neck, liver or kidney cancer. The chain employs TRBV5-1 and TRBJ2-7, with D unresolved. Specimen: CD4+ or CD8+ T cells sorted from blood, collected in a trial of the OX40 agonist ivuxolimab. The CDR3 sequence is CASSLTHASYEQYF. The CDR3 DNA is TGCGCCAGCAGCCTAACACATGCCTCCTACGAGCAGTACTTC.